These 6 T cell receptor beta chains were sequenced from one sample in a study of blood T cell repertoires in COVID-19. The protocol was immunoSEQ multiplex PCR, while the TCRdb copy is restricted to in-frame clones and leaves out a portion. The table records some 240,000 clones, nearly 90% of them present only once. The source material was peripheral blood. The receptors here all came from a woman between 55 and 75 years old with COVID-19, enrolled during active disease.

This rearrangement joins TRBV6-5 to TRBJ2-4; D perhaps matches TRBD1 (6 bases). Germline V CDR1 and CDR2: MNHEY, SVGAGI. Trimming cost V 4 bases and J 1 base, with 14 bases left between them. This CDR3 region has 16 residues. The CDR3: CASSFRQAGAKNIQYF. The CDR3, as DNA: TGTGCCAGCAGTTTTAGACAGGCCGGGGCCAAAAACATTCAGTACTTC.

The chain is built from TRBV10-2 and TRBJ2-7; 11 bases fit TRBD2. V gave up 10 bases and J gave up 10 bases; unmatched junction bases: 12. The CDR3 runs 13 residues. Germline CDR1 and CDR2: WSHSY and SAAADI. This CDR3 is CATGQSSGGQQYF. The CDR3 bases are TGCGCCACCGGACAGTCTAGCGGGGGGCAACAGTACTTC.

This chain links TRBV10-3 with TRBJ2-1, with D perhaps matching TRBD1 (6 bases). This CDR3 spans 11 amino acids. Trimming pared 10 bases from V and 8 bases from J, leaving 12 bases between. CDR1 ENHRY and CDR2 SYGVKD come from the germline V gene. The CDR3 DNA follows: TGTGCCACGCTACAGGGCCATGAGCAGTTCTTC. Its protein product is CATLQGHEQFF.

The count of this clone is one. The chain uses TRBV6-6 and TRBJ1-1, with a possible D match to TRBD1 (6 bases). The ends were cut back, 6 bases at V and 4 bases at J, with 18 bases in the middle. This CDR3 region has 15 residues. Looked up from germline, CDR1 is MNHNY and CDR2 is SVGAGI (reference sequence). The chain's CDR3 is CASRRTRQEVTEAFF. The CDR3 bases are TGTGCCAGCAGGCGTACAAGACAGGAGGTCACTGAAGCTTTCTTT.

This clone was counted between two and nine times. This rearrangement joins TRBV5-1 to TRBJ1-1, with 8 positions matching TRBD1. With 4 bases clipped from V and 1 base from J, the junction kept 3 bases outside the gene matches. CDR3 length: 14 residues. In germline, CDR1 is SGHRS, CDR2 YFSETQ. The CDR3 DNA is TGCGCCAGCAGCCCCGGGACAGGGAACACTGAAGCTTTCTTT. It yields the protein CASSPGTGNTEAFF.

The V call is TRBV28, the J call TRBJ1-1, with 8 bases that match TRBD1. Germline values: CDR1 MDHEN, CDR2 SYDVKM. The CDR3 totals 14 residues. Losses at the gene ends were 7 bases for V and 1 base for J; bases not matched to a gene: 5. CDR3 DNA: TGTGCCAGCATGGGACAGGCGGCGAACACTGAAGCTTTCTTT. Protein product: CASMGQAANTEAFF.